A single sample gave rise to the 14 T cell receptor beta chains below, sequenced in a study of shared T cell receptors in the human thymus. Method: immunoSEQ multiplex PCR; TCRdb's copy keeps in-frame clones and lacks some. The table shows hundreds of thousands of clones, with approximately 87% occurring only once. In addition, the sample was reused for a study of human thymus T cells.

Sequencing was performed on thymocytes. The origin of the receptors is a boy under three years old with a congenital heart defect.

The J gene is TRBJ2-5, the V gene TRBV29-1; 9 nucleotides agree with TRBD1. There are 13 residues in the CDR3. In germline, CDR1 is SQVTM, CDR2 ANQGSEA. V lost 7 bases to trimming and J lost 3 bases; unmatched junction nucleotides: 6. CDR3 protein: CSAAGTGKETQYF. The CDR3 DNA follows: TGCAGCGCCGCCGGGACAGGGAAAGAGACCCAGTACTTC. Full variable domain (remainder filled in from reference TRBV29-1 and TRBJ2-5): SAVISQKPSRDICQRGTSLTIQCQVDSQVTMMFWYRQQPGQSLTLIATANQGSEATYESGFVIDKFPISRPNLTFSTLTVSNMSPEDSSIYLCSAAGTGKETQYFGPGTRLLVL.

J is TRBJ2-3 and V is TRBV4-3; D possibly corresponds to TRBD2 (5 bases). This CDR3 region has 18 residues. The V and J ends lost 0 bases and 0 bases respectively, with 16 bases between them. Germline values: CDR1 LGHNA, CDR2 YSLEER. CDR3 nucleotide sequence: TGCGCCAGCAGCCAAGACCCCGCGGTAGCGACTAGCACAGATACGCAGTATTTT. It codes for CASSQDPAVATSTDTQYF.

The chain carries TRBV19 and TRBJ1-1, with a possible D match to TRBD1 (6 bases). The CDR3 loop spans 14 amino acids. The germline CDR1 and CDR2 sequences are LNHDA and SQIVND (reference sequence). V was trimmed by 7 bases and J by 3 bases, leaving 15 bases between them. This CDR3 is CASNPRGFDTEAFF. The CDR3 nucleotides are TGTGCCAGTAACCCCAGGGGATTTGACACTGAAGCTTTCTTT.

As to this clone: The sample has other DNA sequences that encode this CDR3 too. V gene TRBV5-4 combines with J gene TRBJ1-2, with 11 bases fitting TRBD1. Trimming removed 0 bases from V and 7 bases from J; junction bases left unmatched: 2. The V gene's germline CDR1 is SGHNT and CDR2 YYREEE (reference sequence). This CDR3 comprises 14 residues. CDR3 protein: CASSLADRGPGYTF. The CDR3 DNA reads TGTGCCAGCAGCTTGGCGGACAGGGGGCCTGGCTACACCTTC.

The chain carries TRBV14 and TRBJ1-1, with D unclear. Germline CDR1 SGHDN, CDR2 FVKESK. V lost 5 bases and J 2 bases, leaving 18 bases between the germline ends. This CDR3 comprises 16 residues. The CDR3 protein is CASSSRAFQRNTEAFF. Written as DNA, the CDR3 is TGTGCCAGCAGCTCTAGAGCGTTTCAAAGAAACACTGAAGCTTTCTTT. Together with reference TRBV14 and TRBJ1-1, the CDR3 gives the full variable domain: EAGVTQFPSHSVIEKGQTVTLRCDPISGHDNLYWYRRVMGKEIKFLLHFVKESKQDESGMPNNRFLAERTGGTYSTLKVQPAELEDSGVYFCASSSRAFQRNTEAFFGQGTRLTVV.

This clone occurred once. The chain links TRBV4-3 to TRBJ2-6; 9 bases agree with TRBD1. This CDR3 has 19 amino acids. The J segment lost 0 bases and the V segment lost 1 base, leaving 7 bases of the junction unmatched. CDR1 is LGHNA and CDR2 is YSLEER in the germline V gene. This CDR3 reads CASSQGGPGQGSGANVLTF. CDR3 in DNA: TGCGCCAGCAGCCAAGGAGGGCCGGGACAGGGCTCTGGGGCCAACGTCCTGACTTTC.

The CDR3: CATPQETRPEAFF. The DNA for the CDR3 is TGTGCCACCCCACAGGAGACCCGGCCTGAAGCTTTCTTT. The rearrangement joins TRBV2 to TRBJ1-1; D may be TRBD1 (5 bases). Germline lookup yields CDR1 SNHLY and CDR2 FYNNEI. The CDR3 spans 13 residues. V shed 10 bases and J shed 6 bases, with 18 bases lying between them.

The chain uses TRBV7-9 and TRBJ2-7; no clear D gene. CDR3 length equals 14 residues. Germline lookup yields CDR1 SEHNR and CDR2 FQNEAQ (reference sequence). V lost 5 bases to trimming and J lost 1 base, with 12 bases between them. CDR3 nucleotide sequence: TGTGCCAGCAGCCCCTTCGGCGGATCCTACGAGCAGTACTTC. Translating gives CASSPFGGSYEQYF.

This clone has just a few counts. CDR3: CASSLEGAGGKVNEQFF. CDR3 bases: TGCGCCAGCAGCTTGGAAGGGGCGGGAGGCAAGGTCAATGAGCAGTTCTTC. The rearrangement uses TRBV5-1 and TRBJ2-1, with 8 positions matching TRBD2. Trimming removed 0 bases from V and 6 bases from J; junction bases left unmatched: 11. The CDR3 totals 17 residues. The germline V gene has CDR1 SGHRS and CDR2 YFSETQ.

The gene calls are TRBV28 and TRBJ1-2; no reliable D call. Germline lookup yields CDR1 MDHEN and CDR2 SYDVKM. V shed 1 base and J shed 5 bases, with 8 bases lying between them. This CDR3 has 13 residues. CDR3 nucleotides: TGTGCCAGCAGTTTATTCGCCAGGTATGGCTACACCTTC. Translation: CASSLFARYGYTF.

The rearrangement links TRBV14 to TRBJ2-1; D is unresolved. CDR3 length: 14 residues. V shed 6 bases and J shed 4 bases, with 13 bases lying between them. From germline, CDR1 is SGHDN and CDR2 FVKESK. The CDR3 bases are TGTGCCAGCAGTAAAGAGACTGTGTACAATGAGCAGTTCTTC. Its protein product is CASSKETVYNEQFF.

CDR3 sequence: CASSFGRVGAQETQYF. DNA for the CDR3: TGTGCCAGCAGTTTCGGTAGGGTAGGGGCCCAAGAGACCCAGTACTTC. The chain has TRBV28 and TRBJ2-5, with D perhaps matching TRBD1 (5 bases). There are 16 residues in the CDR3. Trimming shortened V by 3 bases and J by 1 base, and 15 bases separated the two germline ends. The V gene's germline CDR1 is MDHEN and CDR2 SYDVKM. Complete variable domain (other parts from reference TRBV28 and TRBJ2-5): DVKVTQSSRYLVKRTGEKVFLECVQDMDHENMFWYRQDPGLGLRLIYFSYDVKMKEKGDIPEGYSVSREKKERFSLILESASTNQTSMYLCASSFGRVGAQETQYFGPGTRLLVL.

The J gene is TRBJ2-3, the V gene TRBV4-2, with a possible D match to TRBD2 (6 bases). Trimming left V 1 base short and J 7 bases short, with 21 bases between. There are 17 residues in the CDR3. Per the germline V gene, CDR1 is LGHNA and CDR2 is YNFKEQ. The CDR3 is CASSQGLWGLFFNTQYF. In DNA form, the CDR3 reads TGTGCCAGCAGCCAAGGATTGTGGGGACTCTTCTTCAATACGCAGTATTTT.

The chain's CDR3 is CASSPSGLAKNIQYF. CDR3 nucleotide sequence: TGCGCCAGCAGCCCAAGCGGATTAGCCAAAAACATTCAGTACTTC. The rearrangement uses TRBV4-1 and TRBJ2-4, with D tentatively TRBD2 (5 bases). Looked up from germline, CDR1 is MGHRA and CDR2 is YSYEKL. V lost 4 bases to trimming and J lost 0 bases, with 10 bases between them. CDR3 length: 15 residues.